What follows are 18 T cell receptor beta chains derived from one specimen sequenced in a study of TIL therapy for anti-PD-1-resistant metastatic lung cancer. Specified time point: pre-treatment sample, taken before nivolumab and TIL therapy. Sequencing used immunoSEQ v3. TCRdb's table, derived via immunoSEQ multiplex PCR, lists solely in-frame clones and lacks some. The sample lists about 50,000 clones; 79% were seen once. Here the sequenced sample was blood, taken at baseline. These receptors came from a woman aged 30 to 85 with non-small cell lung cancer.

The chain couples TRBV6-1 to TRBJ1-5; 7 bases are a match to TRBD1. The CDR3 totals 15 residues. Germline lookup yields CDR1 MNHNS and CDR2 SASEGT. J lost 3 bases, V lost 5 bases, and 7 bases had no gene match. The CDR3 DNA sequence: TGTGCCAGCAGTTCCGACAGGGAAGCCAATCAGCCCCAGCATTTT. Translating gives CASSSDREANQPQHF.

The chain recombines TRBV28 with TRBJ2-1; 11 bases agree with TRBD2. The trim removed 3 bases at V and 9 bases at J, leaving 7 bases unmatched. Germline V gene lookup returns CDR1 MDHEN and CDR2 SYDVKM. The CDR3 covers 15 residues. The CDR3 is CASSFVTSGTGEQFF. The CDR3 DNA is TGTGCCAGCAGTTTCGTGACTAGCGGGACGGGTGAGCAGTTCTTC.

The V gene is TRBV7-2, the J gene TRBJ2-1, with D hard to call. V was pared by 5 bases and J by 10 bases, with 18 bases between. The germline CDR1 and CDR2 sequences are SGHTA and FQGNSA. CDR3 length: 14 amino acids. The CDR3 sequence is CASSLLQTPREQFF. The CDR3 DNA is TGTGCCAGCAGCCTTTTACAGACTCCCCGGGAGCAGTTCTTC. Using reference TRBV7-2 and TRBJ2-1 for the parts outside the CDR3, the full variable domain is GAGVSQSPSNKVTEKGKDVELRCDPISGHTALYWYRQSLGQGLEFLIYFQGNSAPDKSGLPSDRFSAERTGGSVSTLTIQRTQQEDSAVYLCASSLLQTPREQFFGPGTRLTVL.

The chain recombines TRBV5-5 with TRBJ2-7, with D possibly being TRBD1 (8 bases). The germline V gene has CDR1 SGHKS and CDR2 YYEKEE (reference sequence). The CDR3 has 14 amino acids. V was pared by 1 base and J by 2 bases, with 10 bases between. CDR3: CASSLTGGAYEQYF. The CDR3 coding sequence is TGTGCCAGCAGCTTGACAGGGGGGGCCTACGAGCAGTACTTC.

This chain links TRBV27 with TRBJ1-1; TRBD1 matches 8 bases. The CDR3 spans 15 residues. V trimming: 5 bases; J trimming: 4 bases; junction bases outside the gene matches: 9. CDR1 is MNHEY and CDR2 is SMNVEV in the germline V gene (reference sequence). CDR3 DNA sequence: TGTGCCAGCAGTCTCACAGGGGGGAGGATCACTGAAGCTTTCTTT. Amino acid sequence: CASSLTGGRITEAFF.

This clone is a singleton in its sample. The rearrangement uses TRBV5-1 and TRBJ2-2, with a weak D call TRBD2 (7 bases). The CDR3 sequence is 15 residues long. The germline CDR1 and CDR2 sequences are SGHRS and YFSETQ. The V end lost 4 bases, the J end lost 0 bases, and 10 bases lay between the germline ends. The CDR3 DNA reads TGCGCCAGCAGCGCCGGGGGGCCGAACACCGGGGAGCTGTTTTTT. Translating it yields CASSAGGPNTGELFF.

The rearrangement uses TRBV28 and TRBJ1-2; 7 nucleotides align to TRBD1. The V gene end was trimmed by 6 bases and the J gene end by 5 bases; junction bases not matched to a gene: 15. The CDR3 covers 16 residues. Per germline, CDR1 MDHEN and CDR2 SYDVKM. The CDR3 nucleotides are TGTGCCAGCAGCTCGAACAGGGGCCGCCCTGGATATGGCTACACCTTC. It codes for CASSSNRGRPGYGYTF.

The chain recombines TRBV11-2 with TRBJ2-7; 13 bases map to TRBD2. Germline values: CDR1 SGHAT, CDR2 FQNNGV. The CDR3 runs 15 residues. V dropped 5 bases and J dropped 3; count of bases not matched to a gene: 4. CDR3 nucleotides: TGTGCCAGCAGCGTTACTAGCGGGAGGGACTACGAGCAGTACTTC. Amino acid sequence: CASSVTSGRDYEQYF.

This sequence joins TRBV4-1 and TRBJ2-1; 11 bases fit TRBD2. CDR1 and CDR2 from the germline V gene are MGHRA and YSYEKL. V lost 3 bases to trimming and J lost 8 bases; unmatched junction nucleotides: 6. This CDR3 spans 15 amino acids. CDR3 residues: CASSHTSGSYYEQFF. CDR3 bases: TGCGCCAGCAGCCACACTAGCGGGAGTTACTATGAGCAGTTCTTC.

This clone was seen just once. The chain couples TRBV5-6 to TRBJ1-1; D is uncertain. This CDR3 comprises 13 residues. Trimming removed 0 bases at V and 11 bases at J, with 14 bases between. Germline V gives CDR1 SGHDT, CDR2 YYEEEE. The CDR3 region has the DNA TGTGCCAGCAGCTTGGCTCGAGGTGGTCGGGCTTTCTTT. It is translated as CASSLARGGRAFF. The variable domain in full, completed from reference TRBV5-6 and TRBJ1-1, reads DAGVTQSPTHLIKTRGQQVTLRCSPKSGHDTVSWYQQALGQGPQFIFQYYEEEERQRGNFPDRFSGHQFPNYSSELNVNALLLGDSALYLCASSLARGGRAFFGQGTRLTVV.

This clone occurred once. The chain joins TRBV19 to TRBJ2-1, with 7 bases lining up with TRBD2. The germline gives CDR1 LNHDA, CDR2 SQIVND (reference sequence). V trimming: 4 bases; J trimming: 4 bases; junction bases outside the gene matches: 4. This CDR3 spans 14 amino acids. CDR3 nucleotide sequence: TGTGCCAGTAGTACTGGACTAGAGTACAATGAGCAGTTCTTC. This translates into CASSTGLEYNEQFF.

V is TRBV7-9 and J is TRBJ2-6, with 7 bases aligning to TRBD1. The CDR3 covers 16 residues. With 6 bases clipped from V and 4 bases from J, the junction kept 9 bases outside the gene matches. In germline, CDR1 is SEHNR, CDR2 FQNEAQ (reference sequence). In nucleotides, the CDR3 is TGTGCCAGCAGGTCAGGACAGGACGGCGGGGCCAACGTCCTGACTTTC. Translating it yields CASRSGQDGGANVLTF.

This clone has only one observation. The genes are TRBV25-1 and TRBJ2-7; 10 nucleotides agree with TRBD1. With 1 base clipped from V and 0 bases from J, the junction kept 3 bases outside the gene matches. Germline CDR1 MGHDK, CDR2 SYGVNS. The CDR3 consists of 16 residues. The CDR3 protein is CASSESGTGVSYEQYF. CDR3 bases: TGTGCCAGCAGTGAATCCGGGACAGGGGTCTCCTACGAGCAGTACTTC.

V is TRBV6-5 and J is TRBJ2-2, with TRBD1 as a possible D gene (6 bases). CDR3 length: 15 amino acids. Germline CDR1 reads MNHEY; CDR2 reads SVGAGI. Between the trimmed V and J ends, which lost 2 bases and 5 bases, there was a span of 12 bases. The CDR3 is CASSYEQGSTGELFF. CDR3 bases: TGTGCCAGCAGTTACGAGCAGGGGTCGACCGGGGAGCTGTTTTTT.

V and J are TRBV7-2 and TRBJ2-1; 11 bases line up with TRBD1. Germline CDR1 is SGHTA and CDR2 is FQGNSA. After removal of 3 bases from V and 6 bases from J, the junction contained 7 bases not matched to a gene. The CDR3 consists of 16 residues. CDR3 in amino acids: CASSFGQGALGNEQFF. The CDR3 DNA sequence: TGTGCCAGCAGCTTTGGACAGGGGGCGCTAGGCAATGAGCAGTTCTTC.

The rearrangement joins TRBV10-3 to TRBJ2-1, with 14 bases fitting TRBD2. The CDR3 loop spans 15 amino acids. CDR1 and CDR2 from the germline V gene are ENHRY and SYGVKD. V gave up 4 bases and J gave up 6 bases; unmatched junction bases: 2. CDR3 bases: TGTGCCATCAGTGCCGGACTAGCGGGGGGCAATGAGCAGTTCTTC. Encoded protein: CAISAGLAGGNEQFF.

This clone was seen a handful of times. This rearrangement joins TRBV21-1 to TRBJ2-7; the D call in the table, TRBD1, was not verified against the DNA. TRBV21-1 is tagged as a pseudogene. CDR3 length: 13 residues. The CDR3 sequence: CASSKRQGYEQYF. The DNA of the CDR3 is TGTGCCAGCAGCAAAAGACAGGGGTACGAGCAGTACTTC.

The CDR3 DNA sequence: TGTGCCAGCAGTCCTACATCGGGACTTCGCTCTTTCTTC. Translated: CASSPTSGLRSFF. V gene TRBV28 combines with J gene TRBJ2-1, with a weak D call TRBD2 (6 bases). This CDR3 has 13 residues. Germline CDR1 and CDR2: MDHEN and SYDVKM. The V and J ends lost 5 bases and 16 bases respectively, with 21 bases between them.